This entry concerns a single T cell receptor (beta chain). The sample is drawn from a study of Graves' ophthalmopathy and Graves' hyperthyroidism. Study-level information: At the time of initial diagnosis and before any treatment, peripheral blood was collected.

Certain patients were not enrolled. These were patients with other autoimmune diseases, uncontrolled infections, pregnancy or lactation. The diagnosis combined clinical symptoms, thyroxine, TRAb, thyroid ultrasound and orbital computed tomography scans. The TCR beta CDR3 regions underwent amplification from RNA transcripts. The authors performed first-round RT-PCR with HTBI primers and then a second-round multiplex PCR. Using its own MiXCR run on the multiplex PCR reads, TCRdb lists one record per CDR3 protein. The sample contains 600,000 to 950,000 distinct CDR3 sequences, about 44% of which appear only once. Germline V gene lookup returns CDR1 ENHRY and CDR2 SYGVKD. V was pared by 9 bases and J by 0 bases, with 18 bases between. This CDR3 is 16 amino acids long.

V usage is TRBV10-3 and J usage is TRBJ1-3; D gene unclear. This receptor was obtained from an adult man with Graves' ophthalmopathy. Sequenced sample: peripheral blood. The CDR3 is CAIYHRRSGSGNTIYF. The CDR3 bases are TGTGCCATTTATCATCGCCGGAGTGGCTCTGGAAACACCATATATTTT.